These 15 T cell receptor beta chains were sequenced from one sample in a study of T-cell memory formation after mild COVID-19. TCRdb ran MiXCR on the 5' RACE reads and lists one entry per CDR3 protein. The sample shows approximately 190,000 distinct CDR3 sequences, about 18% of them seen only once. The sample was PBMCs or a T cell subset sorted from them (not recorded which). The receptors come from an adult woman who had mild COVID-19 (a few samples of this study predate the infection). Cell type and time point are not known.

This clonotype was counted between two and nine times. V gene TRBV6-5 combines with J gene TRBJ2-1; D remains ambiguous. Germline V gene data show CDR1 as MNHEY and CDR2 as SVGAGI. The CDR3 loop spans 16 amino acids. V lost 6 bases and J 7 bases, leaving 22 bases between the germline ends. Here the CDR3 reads CASRGKDRPPRNEQFF. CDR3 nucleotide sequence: TGTGCCAGCAGGGGCAAGGACCGTCCGCCCCGAAATGAGCAGTTCTTC.

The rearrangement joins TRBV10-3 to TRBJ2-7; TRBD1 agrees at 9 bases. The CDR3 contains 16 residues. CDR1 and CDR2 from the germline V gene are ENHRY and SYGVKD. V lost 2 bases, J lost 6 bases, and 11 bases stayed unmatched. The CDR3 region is CAISETTGTGRAEQYF. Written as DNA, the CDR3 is TGTGCCATCAGTGAGACAACCGGGACAGGGAGGGCCGAGCAGTACTTC.

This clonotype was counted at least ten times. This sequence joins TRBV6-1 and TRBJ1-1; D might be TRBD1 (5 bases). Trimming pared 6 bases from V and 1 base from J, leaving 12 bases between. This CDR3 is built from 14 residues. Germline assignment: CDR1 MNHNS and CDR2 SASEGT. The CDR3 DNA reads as TGTGCCAGCAGCAGGGCCTCCGCGAACACTGAAGCTTTCTTT. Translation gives CASSRASANTEAFF.

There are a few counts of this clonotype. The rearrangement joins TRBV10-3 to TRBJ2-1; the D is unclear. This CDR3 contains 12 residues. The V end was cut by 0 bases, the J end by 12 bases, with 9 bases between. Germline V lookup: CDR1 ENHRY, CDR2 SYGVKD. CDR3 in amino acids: CAISESRMGQFF. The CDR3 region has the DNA TGTGCCATCAGTGAGTCCCGAATGGGGCAGTTCTTC.

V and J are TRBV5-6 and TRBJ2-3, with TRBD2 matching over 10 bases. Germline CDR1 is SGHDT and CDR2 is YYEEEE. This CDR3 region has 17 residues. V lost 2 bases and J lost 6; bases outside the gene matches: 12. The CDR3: CASSFGLAGAPRDTQYF. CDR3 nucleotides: TGTGCCAGCAGCTTTGGGCTAGCGGGGGCCCCCAGGGATACGCAGTATTTT.

CDR3 loop: CASSGGRGLETQYF. CDR3 coding DNA: TGTGCCAGCAGCGGGGGCCGGGGGCTTGAGACCCAGTACTTC. The chain links TRBV9 to TRBJ2-5; D might be TRBD1 or TRBD2, each matching 6 bases. V lost 3 bases, J lost 5 bases, and 14 bases lay in between. CDR1 SGDLS and CDR2 YYNGEE come from the germline V gene. The CDR3 runs 14 residues.

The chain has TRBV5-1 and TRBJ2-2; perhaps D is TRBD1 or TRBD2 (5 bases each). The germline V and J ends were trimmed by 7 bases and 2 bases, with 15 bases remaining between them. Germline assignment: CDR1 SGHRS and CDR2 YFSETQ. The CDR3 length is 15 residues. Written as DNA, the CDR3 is TGCGCCAGCGACGTCACCGGGGCAAACACCGGGGAGCTGTTTTTT. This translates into CASDVTGANTGELFF.

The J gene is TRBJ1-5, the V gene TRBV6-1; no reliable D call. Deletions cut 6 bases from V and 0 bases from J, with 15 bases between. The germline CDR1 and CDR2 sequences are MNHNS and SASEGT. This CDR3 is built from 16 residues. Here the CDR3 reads CASSVQTFSSNQPQHF. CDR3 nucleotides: TGTGCCAGCAGCGTTCAGACATTCTCTAGCAATCAGCCCCAGCATTTT.

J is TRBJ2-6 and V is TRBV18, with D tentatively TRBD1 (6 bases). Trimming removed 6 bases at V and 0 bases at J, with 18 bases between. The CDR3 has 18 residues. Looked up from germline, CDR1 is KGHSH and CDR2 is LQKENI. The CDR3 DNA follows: TGTGCCAGCTCCCGGACCCAACAAGGGGGCTCTGGGGCCAACGTCCTGACTTTC. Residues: CASSRTQQGGSGANVLTF.

The CDR3 is CASSQPRQGASYEQYF. Here the CDR3 DNA reads TGCGCCAGCAGCCAACCTCGACAGGGGGCCTCCTACGAGCAGTACTTC. The V and J genes are TRBV4-1 and TRBJ2-7; 10 bases are a match to TRBD1. The V gene's germline CDR1 is MGHRA and CDR2 YSYEKL. The junction had 4 bases not matched to a gene; V was cut back by 2 bases and J by 0 bases. The CDR3 is 16 residues long.

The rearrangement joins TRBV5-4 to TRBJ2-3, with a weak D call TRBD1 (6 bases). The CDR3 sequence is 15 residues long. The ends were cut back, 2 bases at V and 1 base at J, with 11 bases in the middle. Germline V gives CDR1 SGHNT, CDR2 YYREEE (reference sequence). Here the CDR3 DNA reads TGTGCCAGCAGCTTTAACAGGGCGCGCACAGATACGCAGTATTTT. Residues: CASSFNRARTDTQYF.

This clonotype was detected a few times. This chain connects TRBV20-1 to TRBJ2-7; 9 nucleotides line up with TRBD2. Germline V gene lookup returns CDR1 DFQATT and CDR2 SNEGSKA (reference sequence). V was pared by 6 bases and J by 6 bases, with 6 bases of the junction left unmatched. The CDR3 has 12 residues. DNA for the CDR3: TGCAGTGCCAGTAGCGGGAGACTCGAGCAGTACTTC. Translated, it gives CSASSGRLEQYF.

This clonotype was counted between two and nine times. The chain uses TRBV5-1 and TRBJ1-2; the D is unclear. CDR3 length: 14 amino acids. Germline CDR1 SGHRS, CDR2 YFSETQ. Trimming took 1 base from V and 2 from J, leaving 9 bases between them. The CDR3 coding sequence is TGCGCCAGCAGCTTGATTGGGGTGAACTATGGCTACACCTTC. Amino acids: CASSLIGVNYGYTF.

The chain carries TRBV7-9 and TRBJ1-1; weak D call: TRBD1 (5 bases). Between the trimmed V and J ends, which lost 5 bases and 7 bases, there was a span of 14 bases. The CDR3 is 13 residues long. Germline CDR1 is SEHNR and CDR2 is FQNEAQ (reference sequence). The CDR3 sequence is CASSPKTAVEAFF. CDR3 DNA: TGTGCCAGCAGCCCCAAGACAGCTGTTGAAGCTTTCTTT.

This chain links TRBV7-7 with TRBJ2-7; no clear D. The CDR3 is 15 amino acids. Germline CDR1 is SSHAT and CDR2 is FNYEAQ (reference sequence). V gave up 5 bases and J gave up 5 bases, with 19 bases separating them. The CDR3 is CASSPRPSVLDEQYF. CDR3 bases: TGTGCCAGCAGCCCACGCCCCAGCGTTTTGGACGAGCAGTACTTC.